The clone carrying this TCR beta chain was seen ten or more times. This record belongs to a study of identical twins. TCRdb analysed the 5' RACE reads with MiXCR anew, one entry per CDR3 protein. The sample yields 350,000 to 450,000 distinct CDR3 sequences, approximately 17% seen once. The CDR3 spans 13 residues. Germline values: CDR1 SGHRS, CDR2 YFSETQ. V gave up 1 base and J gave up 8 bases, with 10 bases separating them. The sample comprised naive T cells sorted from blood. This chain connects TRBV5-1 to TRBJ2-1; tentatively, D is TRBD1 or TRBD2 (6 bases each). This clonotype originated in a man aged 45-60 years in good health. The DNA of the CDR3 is TGCGCCAGCAGCTTGACAGGGAGGCATGAGCAGTTCTTC. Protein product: CASSLTGRHEQFF.